Listed below are T cell receptor beta chains from one sample, sequenced in a study of T cell responses to AZD1222 COVID-19 vaccine. Clones were read by immunoSEQ multiplex PCR, and TCRdb kept only the in-frame ones, dropping some. Here the sample spans under 130,000 clones, around nine tenths being singletons. The source material was peripheral blood, sampled on day 0 of AZD1222 vaccination. Every receptor here comes from an adult in good health. Both conserved end residues are part of each CDR3. Fields, in order: D gene, V gene, J gene, clone size, CDR3 protein, CDR3 DNA. D genes are given only for firm matches. Only part of the rows carry a size: once, few, many, or a class if the clone is expanded.

.	TRBV6-2/TRBV6-3	TRBJ2-5	.	CASSMGFGTQYF	TGTGCCAGCAGTATGGGATTTGGGACCCAGTACTTC
TRBD1	TRBV5-4	TRBJ2-6	.	CASSLPGQISGANVLTF	TGTGCCAGCAGCTTACCGGGACAGATCTCTGGGGCCAACGTCCTGACTTTC
.	TRBV6-1	TRBJ1-5	.	CASSDQYMAAGYQPQHF	TGTGCCAGCAGTGATCAGTATATGGCGGCGGGTTATCAGCCCCAGCATTTT
.	TRBV2	TRBJ1-5	.	CASSGRTPNQPQHF	TGTGCCAGCAGTGGCCGGACACCGAATCAGCCCCAGCATTTT
.	TRBV5-8	TRBJ2-2	.	CASSSPFGELRNGELFF	TGTGCCAGCAGCAGTCCCTTTGGGGAGTTACGAAACGGGGAGCTGTTTTTT
TRBD2	TRBV11-3	TRBJ2-1	few	CASSSRTSGGAGNEQFF	TGTGCCAGCAGCTCGAGGACTAGCGGGGGGGCGGGCAATGAGCAGTTCTTC
.	TRBV2	TRBJ2-5	.	CASTEGDQETQYF	TGTGCCAGCACCGAGGGGGACCAAGAGACCCAGTACTTC
TRBD2	TRBV7-9	TRBJ2-3	.	CASSSALASGSTDTQYF	TGTGCCAGCAGCTCCGCCTTGGCTAGCGGATCCACAGATACGCAGTATTTT
.	TRBV19	TRBJ2-3	.	CASSILAAASTDTQYF	TGTGCCAGTAGTATTTTAGCGGCGGCTAGCACAGATACGCAGTATTTT
.	TRBV11-2	TRBJ2-7	once	CASSLDSRDTRWQEQYF	TGTGCCAGCAGCTTAGATAGCCGGGACACTCGGTGGCAAGAGCAGTACTTC
TRBD2	TRBV9	TRBJ2-3	.	CASSAPGGIAGTPDTQYF	TGTGCCAGCAGCGCCCCGGGGGGAATAGCGGGGACCCCGGATACGCAGTATTTT
.	TRBV10-3	TRBJ2-1	.	CALSPGTYNEQFF	TGTGCCCTCAGCCCCGGGACCTACAATGAGCAGTTCTTC
TRBD1	TRBV19	TRBJ1-5	.	CASTGGGEPQHF	TGTGCCAGTACAGGGGGCGGGGAGCCCCAGCATTTT
.	TRBV15	TRBJ1-4	.	CATSRGGGEKLFF	TGTGCCACCAGCAGGGGGGGCGGCGAAAAACTGTTTTTT
.	TRBV2	TRBJ1-1	.	CASRHPTVMNTEAFF	TGTGCCAGCAGGCACCCGACAGTGATGAACACTGAAGCTTTCTTT
TRBD1	TRBV19	TRBJ1-1	.	CASTQPTGVNTEAFF	TGTGCCAGTACCCAGCCAACAGGGGTGAACACTGAAGCTTTCTTT
TRBD2	TRBV25-1	TRBJ2-5	.	CASSELLGGSTETQYF	TGTGCCAGCAGTGAATTGTTGGGCGGGAGTACAGAGACCCAGTACTTC
.	TRBV7-8	TRBJ1-5	.	CASSFGSGPSLQPQHF	TGTGCCAGCAGCTTTGGTAGCGGACCTTCCTTGCAGCCCCAGCATTTT
.	TRBV24-1	TRBJ2-3	.	CATSVQAADTQYF	TGTGCCACCAGTGTCCAGGCCGCAGATACGCAGTATTTT
TRBD2	TRBV28	TRBJ2-2	.	CASTRGGLRTGELFF	TGTGCCAGCACCCGGGGAGGGCTCCGCACCGGGGAGCTGTTTTTT
TRBD1	TRBV2	TRBJ1-2	.	CASSAGQNYGYTF	TGTGCCAGCAGTGCGGGACAGAACTATGGCTACACCTTC
.	TRBV5-5	TRBJ1-5	.	CASSLSRISNQPQHF	TGTGCCAGCAGCTTGAGCAGGATTAGCAATCAGCCCCAGCATTTT
.	TRBV12-2	TRBJ1-1	once	CASRPDSREAFF	TGTGCAAGTCGTCCCGACAGCCGCGAAGCTTTCTTT
TRBD1	TRBV5-1	TRBJ1-4	.	CASSSGGGGEKLFF	TGCGCCAGCAGCTCAGGGGGCGGAGGGGAAAAACTGTTTTTT
.	TRBV27	TRBJ1-5	.	CASSQAGNQPQHF	TGTGCCAGCAGTCAGGCGGGGAATCAGCCCCAGCATTTT
TRBD1	TRBV25-1	TRBJ1-1	.	CASSPGTGWDTEAFF	TGTGCCAGCAGTCCCGGGACAGGGTGGGACACTGAAGCTTTCTTT
.	TRBV28	TRBJ1-1	.	CASTDLGGGGTEAFF	TGTGCCAGCACCGATCTGGGGGGCGGGGGAACTGAAGCTTTCTTT
TRBD2	TRBV5-4	TRBJ2-1	.	CASSLGGAGVNEQFF	TGTGCCAGCAGCTTGGGCGGAGCGGGGGTCAATGAGCAGTTCTTC
TRBD1	TRBV5-1	TRBJ1-3	.	CASSSSPDRGNTIYF	TGCGCCAGCAGCTCCAGCCCTGACAGGGGTAACACCATATATTTT
.	TRBV7-2	TRBJ2-7	.	CASSPRGYEQYF	TGTGCCAGCAGCCCCCGCGGGTACGAGCAGTACTTC
TRBD1	TRBV4-2	TRBJ2-3	few	CASSPRSARGRQADTQYF	TGTGCCAGCAGCCCCCGTTCGGCCAGGGGGCGCCAGGCAGATACGCAGTATTTT
.	TRBV2	TRBJ2-7	.	CASSEVGEPLYEQYF	TGTGCCAGCAGTGAAGTCGGGGAACCCCTCTACGAGCAGTACTTC
.	TRBV12-3/TRBV12-4	TRBJ2-3	.	CASSLVNSDTQYF	TGTGCCAGCAGTTTGGTCAATTCAGATACGCAGTATTTT
.	TRBV21-1	TRBJ2-1	.	CASSGRAGGNEQFF	TGTGCCAGCAGCGGACGGGCCGGTGGCAATGAGCAGTTCTTC
.	TRBV28	TRBJ2-1	once	CASSSGAAYNEQFF	TGTGCCAGCAGTTCAGGGGCGGCGTACAATGAGCAGTTCTTC
TRBD1	TRBV9	TRBJ1-2	.	CASSLRGQGGYGYTF	TGTGCCAGCAGCCTTCGAGGACAGGGCGGCTATGGCTACACCTTC
.	TRBV9	TRBJ2-2	.	CASSVGGENTGELFF	TGTGCCAGCAGCGTAGGCGGCGAAAACACCGGGGAGCTGTTTTTT
TRBD2	TRBV5-1	TRBJ2-1	.	CASSLAPRSGRVDYNEQFF	TGCGCCAGCAGCTTGGCCCCTAGGAGCGGGAGGGTGGACTACAATGAGCAGTTCTTC
.	TRBV28	TRBJ2-5	.	CASWGAGQETQYF	TGTGCCAGCTGGGGTGCGGGGCAAGAGACCCAGTACTTC
TRBD2	TRBV5-1	TRBJ2-7	.	CASSANDRGELYEQYF	TGCGCCAGCAGCGCGAATGATCGGGGGGAACTATACGAGCAGTACTTC
.	TRBV12-3/TRBV12-4	TRBJ2-5	.	CASTPVNQETQYF	TGTGCCAGCACCCCAGTAAACCAAGAGACCCAGTACTTC
.	TRBV27	TRBJ2-3	.	CASRRFSTDTQYF	TGTGCCAGCAGAAGGTTTAGCACAGATACGCAGTATTTT
.	TRBV11-2	TRBJ1-1	.	CASSFSRGGTEAFF	TGTGCCAGCAGCTTCTCCAGGGGTGGGACTGAAGCTTTCTTT
.	TRBV2	TRBJ1-5	.	CASSERFSLNQPQHF	TGTGCCAGCAGTGAACGGTTTTCTTTAAATCAGCCCCAGCATTTT
.	TRBV9	TRBJ1-6	.	CASSPTPGVGSPLHF	TGTGCCAGCAGCCCCACGCCCGGGGTCGGGTCACCCCTCCACTTT
TRBD1	TRBV5-6	TRBJ1-2	.	CASSLEGGRGFQNGYTF	TGTGCCAGCAGCTTGGAGGGTGGCAGGGGGTTTCAGAATGGCTACACCTTC
TRBD1	TRBV14	TRBJ2-1	.	CASSQELGRGPGEQFF	TGTGCCAGCAGCCAAGAATTGGGCAGGGGGCCGGGGGAGCAGTTCTTC